The 6 T cell receptor beta chains listed next were all sequenced from one sample in a study of breast tumors, draining lymph nodes, adjacent tissues. Axillary draining lymph nodes of breast cancer patients supplied the node samples. One entry per CDR3 protein, called by TCRdb with MiXCR from the multiplex PCR reads. The sample shows under 150,000 distinct CDR3 sequences, approximately 20% of them seen only once. The specimen was axillary lymph node tissue. Receptors were obtained from a female donor with breast cancer. Some clones in this sample may be carry-over from other donors' samples.

This clonotype was observed many times. V and J are TRBV4-2 and TRBJ2-3; D is uncertain. Per the germline V gene, CDR1 is LGHNA and CDR2 is YNFKEQ. Trimming took off 1 base at V and 6 bases at J, with 8 bases between the two ends. The CDR3 has 13 residues. The CDR3 here is CASSQGEGDTQYF. The DNA for the CDR3 is TGTGCCAGCAGCCAAGGAGAAGGGGATACGCAGTATTTT.

This clonotype was counted ten times or more. V gene TRBV30 combines with J gene TRBJ1-2; D may be TRBD1 (6 bases). CDR3 length equals 11 residues. The germline V gene encodes CDR1 GTSNPN and CDR2 SVGIG (reference sequence). V was trimmed by 1 base and J by 8 bases, leaving 8 bases between them. The CDR3 region has the DNA TGTGCCTGGAGTGCAGGGGAAGGCTACACCTTC. Translating gives CAWSAGEGYTF.

This clonotype was detected many times. This sequence joins TRBV19 and TRBJ1-2; TRBD1 aligns across 7 bases. J lost 1 base, V lost 7 bases, and 3 bases had no gene match. Germline CDR1 is LNHDA and CDR2 is SQIVND (reference sequence). The CDR3 contains 13 residues. CDR3 region: CASTDRLNYGYTF. For the CDR3, the DNA is TGTGCCAGTACGGACAGGCTTAACTATGGCTACACCTTC.

In regard to this clonotype: Sequence at one end of the junction differs from germline and may be a read error. The chain uses TRBV20-1 and TRBJ1-2; D perhaps matches TRBD1 (5 bases). This CDR3 spans 13 amino acids. Per germline, CDR1 DFQATT and CDR2 SNEGSKA (reference sequence). The CDR3 here is CGARDGTPYGHTF. CDR3 in DNA: TGCGGTGCGAGGGACGGGACGCCATATGGCCACACCTTC.

This clonotype was seen a few times. A single base separates this from a much larger clone, so it may be a read error. J is TRBJ2-7 and V is TRBV7-9; D is unresolved. Germline lookup yields CDR1 SEHNR and CDR2 FQNEAQ (reference sequence). The CDR3 has 13 amino acids. V was shortened by 2 bases and J by 1 base, with 6 bases between the two germline ends. CDR3 DNA: TGTGCCAGCAGCTTAAGGCGGTCCTACGAGCAGTACTTC. It encodes CASSLRRSYEQYF.

In its sample, this clonotype was seen many times. The V and J genes are TRBV9 and TRBJ1-6, with D possibly matching TRBD1 (6 bases). V gave up 7 bases and J gave up 0 bases, with 8 bases separating them. The germline V gene encodes CDR1 SGDLS and CDR2 YYNGEE. This CDR3 spans 14 amino acids. DNA of the CDR3: TGTGCCAGCGGGACAAGCTCCTATAATTCACCCCTCCACTTT. Protein sequence: CASGTSSYNSPLHF.